The clone carrying this TCR beta chain was detected a few times. Its cognate antigen is unknown. This record comes from a study of persistence of HIV-infected CD4 T cells. Looked up from germline, CDR1 is MNHNY and CDR2 is SVGAGI (reference sequence). The CDR3 has 15 amino acids. The ends were cut back, 3 bases at V and 2 bases at J, with 14 bases in the middle. Overlapping HIV-1 Gag 15-mer peptides at about 1 ug per peptide per mL were used. CD40L-negative CD69-negative CD45RO-high memory CD4+ T cells were sorted as populations depleted of antigen-responding cells. Donors had undetectable plasma HIV-1 RNA, under 50 copies/mL, for 4+ years. The libraries were made with immunoSEQ version 4 in survey mode. Clones were sequenced by immunoSEQ multiplex PCR, and TCRdb holds only the in-frame ones, with some missing. The sample yields about 36,000 clones, around 85% seen once.

The TCR sequence derives from an adult with HIV. The donor label of this sample is uncertain. The chain recombines TRBV6-6 with TRBJ2-7, with a weak D call TRBD2 (6 bases). The sample in question was cultured CD4+ T cells from PBMCs, obtained from a patient who received antiretroviral therapy. The CDR3 nucleotides are TGTGCCAGCAGTTATGATGGGACTGGGACCTACGAGCAGTACTTC. This codes for CASSYDGTGTYEQYF.